The clone carrying this T cell receptor beta chain was picked up many times. This sample was taken from a study of CD8 T cells in ankylosing spondylitis. TCRdb analysed the 5' RACE reads with MiXCR anew, one entry per CDR3 protein. Of 230,000 or so distinct CDR3 sequences in the sample, roughly 18% are singletons; the top ten hold roughly 34%. CDR3 length: 11 amino acids. Deletions cut 8 bases from V and 4 bases from J, with 9 bases between. The receptor's source is a male donor with ankylosing spondylitis or in good health (not recorded which). Source material: blood, either unsorted or a sorted T cell fraction (not recorded which). The rearrangement links TRBV12-3 or TRBV12-4 to TRBJ2-7; D is undetermined. Here the CDR3 DNA reads TGTGCCAGCTCGGACCCATACGAGCAGTACTTC. This translates into CASSDPYEQYF.